The clone carrying this T cell receptor beta chain was picked up many times. Its antigen is unidentified. An end of the junction differs from the germline gene, which may be a read error. The data were taken from a study of early T cells in non-severe SARS-CoV-2 infection. About the study: Whole-blood bulk RNA, unsorted, was sequenced, and chains were unpaired. General study results and limits: Matching against VDJdb likely underestimated virus-specific expansions, favoring anti-spike CD8.

In the library, individual cDNA molecules carried attached unique molecular identifiers. TCRdb ran MiXCR on the 5' RACE reads and lists one entry per CDR3 protein. The table shows approximately 26,000 distinct CDR3 sequences, with 4.5% to 5.5% occurring only once. The TCR sequence derives from an adult who was a healthcare worker with PCR-confirmed SARS-CoV-2 infection or an uninfected control (not recorded which). The specimen was whole blood.

CDR3 protein: CSARDVVGTSGRYTNTQYF. The CDR3 nucleotides are TGCAGTGCTAGAGATGTGGTGGGGACTAGCGGGAGGTACACAAATACGCAGTATTTT. V gene TRBV20-1 combines with J gene TRBJ2-3; 15 bases match TRBD2. Germline V CDR1 and CDR2: DFQATT, SNEGSKA (reference sequence). This CDR3 spans 19 amino acids.